This T cell receptor (beta chain) was found in a study of cytomegalovirus exposure and HLA in healthy donors. Overall study results and limits: Analysis was carried out at a later point, and it linked a missense DCLRE1C variant to TCR beta V- and J-gene trimming.

V lost 4 bases, J lost 6 bases, and 7 bases stayed unmatched. Germline V lookup: CDR1 MDHEN, CDR2 SYDVKM. The CDR3 length is 15 residues. Primers for the PCR totalled 60 Vbeta and 13 Jbeta. The repertoire was sequenced with immunoSEQ multiplex PCR; TCRdb's copy has only in-frame clones and lacks some. The data contain roughly 100,000 clones, around 9.1% of them singletons. This clone was observed a few times. As yet, its antigen is unknown. The specimen sequenced was PBMCs. The V call is TRBV28, the J call TRBJ2-3; 10 positions agree with TRBD1. This sequence originates from a man in his forties in good health and CMV-seropositive. The CDR3 is CASSSGTGVTDTQYF. The CDR3 DNA is TGTGCCAGCAGTTCTGGGACAGGGGTGACGGATACGCAGTATTTT.